The following is a T cell receptor beta chain sequence with its context. Germline assignment: CDR1 SNHLY and CDR2 FYNNEI. The CDR3 extends over 14 amino acids. V dropped 6 bases and J dropped 4; count of bases not matched to a gene: 2. Sequencing used immunoSEQ multiplex PCR; TCRdb keeps in-frame clones, though not all of them. The table has 50,000 to 60,000 clones, about nine tenths seen once. This specimen belongs to a study of OX40 agonist ivuxolimab in advanced cancers. V is TRBV2 and J is TRBJ2-5, with 13 bases aligning to TRBD2. The TCR comes from an adult with an advanced solid tumor such as melanoma, head and neck, liver or kidney cancer. This specimen consisted of CD4+ or CD8+ T cells sorted from blood, obtained in a trial of the OX40 agonist ivuxolimab. The CDR3 coding sequence is TGTGCCAGCAGCAGACTAGCGGGAGGAGAGACCCAGTACTTC. It codes for CASSRLAGGETQYF.